This TCR beta chain stems from a study of regulatory T cells in long-lasting Graves disease. Study details: Patients newly diagnosed with Graves' had been on antithyroid drugs for under 3 months.

According to the study, TCR beta libraries were built with iRepertoire HTBI primers and CDR3-region Arm-PCR. TCRdb called the multiplex PCR reads again in MiXCR, with one record for every CDR3 protein. Seen here are over 200,000 distinct CDR3 sequences, about 17% observed once, and the top ten hold less than 25%. This clonotype was counted only a few times. The time point here: newly diagnosed GD, antithyroid drugs for less than 3 months. From PBMCs, RNA was extracted and then used to make the TCR library. Germline CDR1 reads LNHNV; CDR2 reads YYDKDF (reference sequence). Between the trimmed V and J ends, which lost 4 bases and 7 bases, there was a span of 7 bases. This CDR3 comprises 11 residues.

The source material was peripheral blood mononuclear cells (PBMCs), sampled at new diagnosis, from a patient treated with antithyroid drugs. This sequence was found in a female donor with Graves disease. This sequence joins TRBV15 and TRBJ1-2; tentative D call: TRBD1 (5 bases). CDR3 region: CATSTGRGYTF. CDR3 nucleotides: TGTGCCACCAGCACGGGACGTGGCTACACCTTC.